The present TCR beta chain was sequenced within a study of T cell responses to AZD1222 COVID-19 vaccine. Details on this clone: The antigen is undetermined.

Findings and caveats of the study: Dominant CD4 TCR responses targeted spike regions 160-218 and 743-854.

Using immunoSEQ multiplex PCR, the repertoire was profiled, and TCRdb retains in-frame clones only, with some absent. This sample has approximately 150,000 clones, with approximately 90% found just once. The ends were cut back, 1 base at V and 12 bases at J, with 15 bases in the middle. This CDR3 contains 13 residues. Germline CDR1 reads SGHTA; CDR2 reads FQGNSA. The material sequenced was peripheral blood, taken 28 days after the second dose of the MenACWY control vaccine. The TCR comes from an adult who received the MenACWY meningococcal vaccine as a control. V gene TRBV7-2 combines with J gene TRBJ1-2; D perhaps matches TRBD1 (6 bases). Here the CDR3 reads CASSLGNTGYNTF. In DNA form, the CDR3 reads TGTGCCAGCAGCTTAGGAAATACAGGGTACAACACCTTC.